The TCR beta chain described here comes from a study of blood T cell repertoires in COVID-19. Study-wide context: Acute-phase and convalescent COVID-19 samples originated in the United States, Italy and Spain. T cells, B-cell-depleted T cells, or PBMCs supplied cDNA or gDNA.

Germline CDR1 MNHEY, CDR2 SVGAGI. The CDR3 is 15 amino acids. V was cut by 7 bases and J by 4 bases, with 14 bases left in between. Authors' analysis steps: The assay estimated nucleated cells by amplifying reference gene primers. This table comes from immunoSEQ multiplex PCR, and its TCRdb copy is limited to in-frame clones, with some not included. V and J calls and clone size are as listed in that table; D and trimming were resolved from the DNA. Of roughly 250,000 clones detected, about 73% appear once; the ten largest clones hold about 3.5%. The rearrangement links TRBV6-5 to TRBJ1-6; a weak D match, TRBD1 (6 bases). The sample taken for sequencing was peripheral blood. The source is a woman over 75 with acute or convalescent COVID-19. In DNA, the CDR3 is TGTGCCAGCACCTCCGGACAGAGATATAATTCACCCCTCCACTTT. It is translated as CASTSGQRYNSPLHF.